What follows describes a single T cell receptor (beta chain). The record originates from a study of blood T cell repertoires in COVID-19. Study context: Donors in the United States, Italy and Spain gave samples during acute or convalescent COVID-19. T cells, B-cell-depleted T cells, or PBMCs provided the cDNA or gDNA that served as material.

Repertoires were generated with immunoSEQ multiplex PCR, while TCRdb's copy carries only in-frame clones and drops some. The repertoire consists of around 140,000 clones, with roughly 89% occurring once and the leading ten covering about 9.4%. CDR3 length equals 14 residues. Trimming cost V 11 bases and J 3 bases; bases outside gene matches: 7. Per germline, CDR1 LNHDA and CDR2 SQIVND (reference sequence). This sequence originates from a woman between 50 and 59 years old with active or convalescent COVID-19. The sequencing input was peripheral blood. The gene calls are TRBV19 and TRBJ2-2, with TRBD1 matching over 9 bases. CDR3 DNA sequence: TGTGCCGCGACGGACAGGGGAGACACCGGGGAGCTGTTTTTT. Translating gives CAATDRGDTGELFF. Combining the CDR3 with reference TRBV19 and TRBJ2-2 gives the whole variable domain DGGITQSPKYLFRKEGQNVTLSCEQNLNHDAMYWYRQDPGQGLRLIYYSQIVNDFQKGDIAEGYSVSREKKESFPLTVTSAQKNPTAFYLCAATDRGDTGELFFGEGSRLTVL.